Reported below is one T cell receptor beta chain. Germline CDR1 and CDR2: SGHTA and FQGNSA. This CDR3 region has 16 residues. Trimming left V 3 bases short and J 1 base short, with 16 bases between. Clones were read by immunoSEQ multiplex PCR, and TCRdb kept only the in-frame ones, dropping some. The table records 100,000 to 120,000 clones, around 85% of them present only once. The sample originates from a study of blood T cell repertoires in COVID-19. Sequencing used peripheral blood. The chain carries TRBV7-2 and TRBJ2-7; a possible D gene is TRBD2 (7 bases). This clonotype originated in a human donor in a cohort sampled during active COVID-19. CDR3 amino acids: CASSLGGGGASYEQYF. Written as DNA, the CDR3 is TGTGCCAGCAGCTTGGGGGGCGGGGGCGCTTCCTACGAGCAGTACTTC.